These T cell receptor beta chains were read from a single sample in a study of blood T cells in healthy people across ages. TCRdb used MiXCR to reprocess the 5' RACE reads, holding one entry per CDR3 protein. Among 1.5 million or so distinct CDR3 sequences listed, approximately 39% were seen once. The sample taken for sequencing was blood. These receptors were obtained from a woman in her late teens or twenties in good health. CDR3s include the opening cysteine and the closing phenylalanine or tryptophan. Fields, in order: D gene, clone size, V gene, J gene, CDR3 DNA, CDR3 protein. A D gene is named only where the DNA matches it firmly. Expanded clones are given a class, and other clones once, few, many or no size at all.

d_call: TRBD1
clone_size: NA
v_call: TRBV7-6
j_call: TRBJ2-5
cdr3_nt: TGTGCCAGCAGCTTGGGGACAGGGAGCAGGAATGAGCAGTACTTC
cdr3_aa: CASSLGTGSRNEQYF

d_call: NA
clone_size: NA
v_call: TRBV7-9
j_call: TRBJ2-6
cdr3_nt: TGTGCCAGCAGTGAGAGGACCTCTGGGGCCAACGTCCTGACTTTC
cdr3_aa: CASSERTSGANVLTF

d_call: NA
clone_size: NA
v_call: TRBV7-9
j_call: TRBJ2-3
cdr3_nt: TGTGCCAGCAGCCGGCCGATAGGGGCGAACACAGATACGCAGTATTTT
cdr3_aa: CASSRPIGANTDTQYF

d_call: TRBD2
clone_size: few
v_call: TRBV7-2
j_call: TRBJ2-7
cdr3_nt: TGTGCCAGCAGCTTAGCGTTTAGCGGGCACTACGAGCAGTACTTC
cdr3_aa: CASSLAFSGHYEQYF

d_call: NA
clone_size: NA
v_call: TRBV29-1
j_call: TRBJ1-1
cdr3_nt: TGCAGCGTTGCCCGGGGGAGCACGAACACTGAAGCTTTCTTT
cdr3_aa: CSVARGSTNTEAFF

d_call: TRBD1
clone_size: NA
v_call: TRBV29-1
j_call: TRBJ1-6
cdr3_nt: TGCAGCGTTCGGACAGGGAATTGGAATTCACCCCTCCACTTT
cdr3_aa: CSVRTGNWNSPLHF

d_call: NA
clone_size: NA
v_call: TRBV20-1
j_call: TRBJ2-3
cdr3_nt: TGCAGTGCTGGCGGGCAGGGCAACACACACGCCACAGATACGCAGTATTTT
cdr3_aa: CSAGGQGNTHATDTQYF

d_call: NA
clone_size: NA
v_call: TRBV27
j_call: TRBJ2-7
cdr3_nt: TGTGCCAGCAGTTTTGGGGCAGGGTTCAAGCAGTACTTC
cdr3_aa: CASSFGAGFKQYF

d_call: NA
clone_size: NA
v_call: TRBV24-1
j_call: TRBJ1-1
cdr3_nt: TGTGCCACCAGGGGTGGATCGAACACTGAAGCTTTCTTT
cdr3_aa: CATRGGSNTEAFF

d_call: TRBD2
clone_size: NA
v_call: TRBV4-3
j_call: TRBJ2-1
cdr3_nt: TGCGCCAGCAGCCCATCGGGTCTAGCGGGGGGCCTCTCCTACAATGAGCAGTTCTTC
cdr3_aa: CASSPSGLAGGLSYNEQFF

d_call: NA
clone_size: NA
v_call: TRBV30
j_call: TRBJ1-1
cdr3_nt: TGTGCCCGGAGCCGGGGGAACACTGAAGCTTTCTTT
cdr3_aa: CARSRGNTEAFF

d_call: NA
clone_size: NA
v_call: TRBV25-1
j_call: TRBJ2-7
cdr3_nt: TGTGCCAGCAGTGGGGCAGGTGTCTACGAGCAGTACTTC
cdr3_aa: CASSGAGVYEQYF

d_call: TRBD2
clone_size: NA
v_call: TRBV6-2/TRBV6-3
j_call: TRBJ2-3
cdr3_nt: TGTGCCAGCAGTTATTTCCAGGGACTAGGAGAGGCTACGCAGTATTTT
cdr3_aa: CASSYFQGLGEATQYF

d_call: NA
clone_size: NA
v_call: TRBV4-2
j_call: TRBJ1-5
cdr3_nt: TGTGCCAGCAGCCAAGTTCTGGGGGGGAGGGGCAATCAGCCCCAGCATTTT
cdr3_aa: CASSQVLGGRGNQPQHF

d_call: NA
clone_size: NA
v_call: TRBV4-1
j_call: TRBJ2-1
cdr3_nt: TGCGCCAACAGCCAAGAGTATGAGCAGTTCTTC
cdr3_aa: CANSQEYEQFF

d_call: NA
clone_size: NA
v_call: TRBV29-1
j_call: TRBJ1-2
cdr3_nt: TGCAGCGTTGAAGTTTCGGCAGGGAATCCCTATGGCTACACCTTC
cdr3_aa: CSVEVSAGNPYGYTF

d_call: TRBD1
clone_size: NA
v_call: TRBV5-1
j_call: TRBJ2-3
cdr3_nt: TGCGCCAGCAGCCCTGGGACAGGAGGAAACACAGATACGCAGTATTTT
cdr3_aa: CASSPGTGGNTDTQYF

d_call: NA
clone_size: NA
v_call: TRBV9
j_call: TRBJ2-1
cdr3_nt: TGTGCCAGCAGCGTAGCCATCCTCCCAACGGTGGAGCAGTTCTTC
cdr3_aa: CASSVAILPTVEQFF

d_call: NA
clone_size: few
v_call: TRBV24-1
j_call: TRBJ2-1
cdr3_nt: TGTGCCACCAGTGATTTGCCAGAGTCCTACAATGAGCAGTTCTTC
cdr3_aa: CATSDLPESYNEQFF

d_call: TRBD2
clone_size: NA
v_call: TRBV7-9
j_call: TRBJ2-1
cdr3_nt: TGTGCCAGCAGCGATACAACTAGCGGGGGAGGTGAGCAGTTCTTC
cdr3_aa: CASSDTTSGGGEQFF

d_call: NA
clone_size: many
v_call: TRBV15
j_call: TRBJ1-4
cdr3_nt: TGTGCCACCAGCAGAGATGGTGCAGGGGTGGAGGAAAAACTGTTTTTT
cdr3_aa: CATSRDGAGVEEKLFF

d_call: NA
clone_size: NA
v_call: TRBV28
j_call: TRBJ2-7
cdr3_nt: TGTGCCAGCAGTTCATCAGCCGCTCTAGCGTACGAGCAGTACTTC
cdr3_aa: CASSSSAALAYEQYF

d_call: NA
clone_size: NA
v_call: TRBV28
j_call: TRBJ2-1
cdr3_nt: TGTGCCAGCAGTGGGGGGGACAGGTCCTACAATGAGCAGTTCTTC
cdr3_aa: CASSGGDRSYNEQFF

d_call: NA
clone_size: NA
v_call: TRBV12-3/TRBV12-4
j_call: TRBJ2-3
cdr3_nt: TGTGCCAGCAGTTTTGCCTTTGCAGGCACAGATACGCAGTATTTT
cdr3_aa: CASSFAFAGTDTQYF

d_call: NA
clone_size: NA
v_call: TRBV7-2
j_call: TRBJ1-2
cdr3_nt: TGTGCCAGCAGCCTTCGACAGTCCAACTATGGCCACACCTTC
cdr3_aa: CASSLRQSNYGHTF

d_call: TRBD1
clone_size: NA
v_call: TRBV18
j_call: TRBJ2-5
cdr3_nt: TGTGCCAGCTCCCGTGGACAGGGCGGCTACAATGAGCAGTACTTC
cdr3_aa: CASSRGQGGYNEQYF

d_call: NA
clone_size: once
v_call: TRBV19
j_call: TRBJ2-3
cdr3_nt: TGTGCCAGTAGTAAGGCCGACACAGATACGCAGTATTTT
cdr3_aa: CASSKADTDTQYF

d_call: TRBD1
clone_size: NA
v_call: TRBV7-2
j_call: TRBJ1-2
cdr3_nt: TGTGCCAGCAGCGGGGACAGGGGTTCTTCCTATGGCCACACCTTC
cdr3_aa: CASSGDRGSSYGHTF

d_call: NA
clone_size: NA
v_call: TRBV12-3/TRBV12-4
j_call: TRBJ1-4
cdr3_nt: TGTGCCAGCAGTTTCGGGAGTAATGAAAAACTGTTTTTT
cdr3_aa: CASSFGSNEKLFF

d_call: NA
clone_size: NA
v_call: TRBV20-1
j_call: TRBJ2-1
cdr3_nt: TGCAGTGCTTCGTATGGGGGAGCGGGTTGGGAGCAGTTCTTC
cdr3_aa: CSASYGGAGWEQFF

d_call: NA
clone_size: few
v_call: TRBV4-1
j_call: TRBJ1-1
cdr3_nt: TGCGCCAGCAGCCAAGAGCCGGGGGAGACTGAAGCTTTCTTT
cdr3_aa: CASSQEPGETEAFF

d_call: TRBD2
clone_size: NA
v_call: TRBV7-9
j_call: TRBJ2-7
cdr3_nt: TGTGCCAGCAGCTTTTCGGGACTAGCGGACAATGAGCAGTACTTC
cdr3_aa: CASSFSGLADNEQYF

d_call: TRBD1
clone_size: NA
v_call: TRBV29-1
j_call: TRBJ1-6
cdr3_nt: TGCAGCGTTGAAGAGGACAGGAGACTCCTCCACTTT
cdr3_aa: CSVEEDRRLLHF

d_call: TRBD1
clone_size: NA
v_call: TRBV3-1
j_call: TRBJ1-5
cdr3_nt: TGTGCCAGCAGAGGACAGGGGAACAATCAGCCCCAGCATTTT
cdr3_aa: CASRGQGNNQPQHF

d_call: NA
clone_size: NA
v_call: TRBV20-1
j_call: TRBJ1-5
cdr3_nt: TGCGGTGCTCTCAAAGGGGGCAATCAGCCCCAGCATTTT
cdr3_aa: CGALKGGNQPQHF

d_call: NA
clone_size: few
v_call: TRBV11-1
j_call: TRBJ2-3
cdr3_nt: TGTGCCAGCAGCCCAGGTTGGCGGGGGCCTAGCACAGATACGCAGTATTTT
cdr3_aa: CASSPGWRGPSTDTQYF

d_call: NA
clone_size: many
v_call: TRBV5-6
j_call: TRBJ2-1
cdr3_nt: TGTGCCAGCAGCTTAGGTATCAATGAGCAGTTCTTC
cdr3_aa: CASSLGINEQFF

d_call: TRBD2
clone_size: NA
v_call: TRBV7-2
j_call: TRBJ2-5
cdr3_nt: TGTGCCAGCGGAGGACTAGAAAGACAAGAGACCCAGTACTTC
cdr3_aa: CASGGLERQETQYF

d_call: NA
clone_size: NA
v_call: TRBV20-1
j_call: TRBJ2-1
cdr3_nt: TGCAGTGCTAGAGACGACAGCCATGAGCAGTTCTTC
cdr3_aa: CSARDDSHEQFF

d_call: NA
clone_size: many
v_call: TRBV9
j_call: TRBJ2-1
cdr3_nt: TGTGCCAGCAGCCCCAACTCCTACAATGAGCAGTTCTTC
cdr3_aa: CASSPNSYNEQFF

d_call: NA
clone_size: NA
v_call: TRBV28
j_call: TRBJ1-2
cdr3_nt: TGTGCCAGCAGGGTTTACTATGGCTACACCTTC
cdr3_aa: CASRVYYGYTF

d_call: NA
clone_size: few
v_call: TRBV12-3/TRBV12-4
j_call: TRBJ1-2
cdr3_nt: TGTGCCAGCAGTTTTTACCCGATTAGGCCAGACTATGGCTACACCTTC
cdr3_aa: CASSFYPIRPDYGYTF

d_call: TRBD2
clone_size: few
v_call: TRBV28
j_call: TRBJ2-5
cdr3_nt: TGTGCCAGCAGTTACCCTAGCGGGAGCCAGGAGACCCAGTACTTC
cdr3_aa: CASSYPSGSQETQYF

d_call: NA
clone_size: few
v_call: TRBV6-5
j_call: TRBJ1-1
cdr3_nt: TGTGCCAGCAGTTACGGACCAATGAACACTGAAGCTTTCTTT
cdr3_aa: CASSYGPMNTEAFF

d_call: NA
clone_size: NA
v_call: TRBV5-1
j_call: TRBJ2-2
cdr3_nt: TGCGCCAGCAGCACAGCGGAATATGGGGTGGGGGAGCTGTTTTTT
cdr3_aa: CASSTAEYGVGELFF

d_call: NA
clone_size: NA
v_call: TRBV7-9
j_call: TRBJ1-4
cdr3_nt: TGTGCCAGCAGCGATCCTAGGGGGGATGAAAAACTGTTTTTT
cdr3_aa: CASSDPRGDEKLFF

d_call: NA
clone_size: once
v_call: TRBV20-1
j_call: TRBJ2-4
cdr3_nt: TGCAGTGCTAGGGATGATCCGGCCAAAAACATTCAGTACTTC
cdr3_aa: CSARDDPAKNIQYF

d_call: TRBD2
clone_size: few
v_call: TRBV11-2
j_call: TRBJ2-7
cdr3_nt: TGTGCCAGCAGCTTAGATGTGGTAGCGGGGGGCCACGAGCAGTACTTC
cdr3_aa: CASSLDVVAGGHEQYF

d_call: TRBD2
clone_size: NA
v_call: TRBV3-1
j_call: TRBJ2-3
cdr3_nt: TGTGCCAGCAGCCGGGCTAGCGGGGGCCCGGGGAATACGCAGTATTTT
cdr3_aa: CASSRASGGPGNTQYF

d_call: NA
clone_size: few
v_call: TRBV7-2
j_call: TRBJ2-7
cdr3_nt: TGTGCCAGCAGCTTAGCGCCGTCTCTCTCCTACGAGCAGTACTTC
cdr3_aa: CASSLAPSLSYEQYF

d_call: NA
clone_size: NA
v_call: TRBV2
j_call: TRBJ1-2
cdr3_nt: TGTGCCAGCAGTGATCCGGGGAAGGAGGACTATGGCTACACCTTC
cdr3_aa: CASSDPGKEDYGYTF

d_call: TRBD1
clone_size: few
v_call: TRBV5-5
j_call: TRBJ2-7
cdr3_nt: TGTGCCAGCAGCTGGGGGACAGGGGGCATCTACGAGCAGTACTTC
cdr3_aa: CASSWGTGGIYEQYF

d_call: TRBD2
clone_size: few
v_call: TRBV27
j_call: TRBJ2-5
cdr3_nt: TGTGCCAGCAGTATCCTCCTAGCGGGGGGGCTTGAGACCCAGTACTTC
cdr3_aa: CASSILLAGGLETQYF